These T cell receptor beta chains were read from a single sample in a study of shared clonotypes between healthy human individuals. Profiled with immunoSEQ multiplex PCR; TCRdb holds only in-frame clones, not every one. The table shows a few million clones, with approximately 95% occurring only once. Sequenced: naive CD4+ T cells from PBMCs. These receptor sequences come from a man aged 18 to 35 in good health. Some clones in this sample may be carry-over from other donors' samples. CDR3s include the opening cysteine and the closing phenylalanine or tryptophan. Each record gives: CDR3 DNA, CDR3 protein, D gene, V gene, clone size, J gene. A D gene is named only where the DNA matches it firmly. For some rows the clone size is stated as once, few or many, or as a class when expanded; others skip it.

TGTGCCATCAAGGAGACTAGCGGGAGTGGTGAGCAGTTCTTC,CAIKETSGSGEQFF,TRBD2,TRBV10-3,.,TRBJ2-1
TGTGCCAGCAGCCTTAGATTCGACCGCACCGCTAACTATGGCTACACCTTC,CASSLRFDRTANYGYTF,.,TRBV28,.,TRBJ1-2
TGTGCCAGCAGACGACAGGGGGCCAAAAACATTCAGTACTTC,CASRRQGAKNIQYF,TRBD1,TRBV6-6,.,TRBJ2-4
TGTGCCACACTAGGCGAGCGGGAGGGCCCCTCCTACGAGCAGTACTTC,CATLGEREGPSYEQYF,TRBD2,TRBV10-3,.,TRBJ2-7
TGTGCCAGCTCCCCGGGGGTTAGCGGGAGGGCCGTAGATACGCAGTATTTT,CASSPGVSGRAVDTQYF,TRBD2,TRBV9,.,TRBJ2-3
TGTGCCAGCAGCTTGATAGTGGGCTATGGCTACACCTTC,CASSLIVGYGYTF,.,TRBV5-6,.,TRBJ1-2
TGCGCCAGCAGTGAGTCGGTCAGCAGGGCCCAGTACTTC,CASSESVSRAQYF,.,TRBV10-1,few,TRBJ2-5
TGCGCCAGCAGCTTGAGTCCTAGCGGGAGCAAGCCAGATACGCAGTATTTT,CASSLSPSGSKPDTQYF,TRBD2,TRBV5-1,.,TRBJ2-3
TGTGCCAGCAGCCCGACGGCTAGCAGGAACACAGATACGCAGTATTTT,CASSPTASRNTDTQYF,.,TRBV7-3,.,TRBJ2-3
TGCGCCAGCAGTCCCGAGTGGGGGCCCGGCGAGCAGTACTTC,CASSPEWGPGEQYF,.,TRBV5-1,.,TRBJ2-7
TGTGCCAGCTGTAACGAAGGGACCCAGTACTTC,CASCNEGTQYF,.,TRBV28,few,TRBJ2-5
TGTGCCAGCACAGAGGGACAGGGGGAACAGCCCCAGCATTTT,CASTEGQGEQPQHF,TRBD1,TRBV7-9,.,TRBJ1-5
TGTGCCAGCACCAATGACAGAGCAACTAATGAAAAACTGTTTTTT,CASTNDRATNEKLFF,.,TRBV28,.,TRBJ1-4
TGTGCCAGCAGTTCTGCAGGGAGCGACACCGGGGAGCTGTTTTTT,CASSSAGSDTGELFF,.,TRBV27,.,TRBJ2-2
TGTGCCAGCACAACCAGGCTCCCCTACGAGCAGTACTTC,CASTTRLPYEQYF,.,TRBV6-1,once,TRBJ2-7
TGCGCCAGCAGCGCGGACCGCCCGGGAAACACTGAAGCTTTCTTT,CASSADRPGNTEAFF,.,TRBV5-1,few,TRBJ1-1
TGTGCCAGCAGCGGACAGGGGGCGTCTGGGGAGACCCAGTACTTC,CASSGQGASGETQYF,TRBD1,TRBV9,.,TRBJ2-5
TGTGCCAGCAGCCAACTGGGATCAGATACGCAGTATTTT,CASSQLGSDTQYF,.,TRBV14,.,TRBJ2-3
TGCGCCAGCAGACTAGCGGGACCTATCTATGAGCAGTTCTTC,CASRLAGPIYEQFF,TRBD2,TRBV5-1,.,TRBJ2-1
TGTGCCAGCAGGGAACAGGGGACCCTCTACGAGCAGTACTTC,CASREQGTLYEQYF,TRBD1,TRBV6-6,.,TRBJ2-7
TGCGCCAGCAGCTTGGAACCGGGAACTTCGGGCTACACCTTC,CASSLEPGTSGYTF,.,TRBV5-1,.,TRBJ1-2
TGTGCCAGCAGCCTTAGCGGACAGTATGGCTACACCTTC,CASSLSGQYGYTF,.,TRBV7-8,.,TRBJ1-2
TGTGCCAGCAGCCGCCGGACGGTTGACAATCAGCCCCAGCATTTT,CASSRRTVDNQPQHF,.,TRBV5-6,.,TRBJ1-5
TGTGCCATCAGTGAGTCCGACGGTTACACTGAAGCTTTCTTT,CAISESDGYTEAFF,.,TRBV10-3,.,TRBJ1-1
TGTGCCAGCTCACCCGGCGGGGGGAACACTGAAGCTTTCTTT,CASSPGGGNTEAFF,.,TRBV18,.,TRBJ1-1
TGTGCCAGCAGTGAATATTATGAGCAGTTCTTC,CASSEYYEQFF,.,TRBV25-1,few,TRBJ2-1
TGTGCCAGCAGTGGATCGGATAGGACTAGTATGAACATTCAGTACTTC,CASSGSDRTSMNIQYF,TRBD2,TRBV2,.,TRBJ2-4
TGTGCCACCAGCAGAGCGCCGACTAGCGGCCAAGAGACCCAGTACTTC,CATSRAPTSGQETQYF,TRBD2,TRBV15,.,TRBJ2-5
TGTGCCAGCAGCCCCCGGGGGGACAGGGTCTATGGCGGTTCTTACGAGCAGTACTTC,CASSPRGDRVYGGSYEQYF,TRBD1,TRBV9,.,TRBJ2-7
TGCGCCAGCAGCTCCAGGCCATCCTCAACTAATGAAAAACTGTTTTTT,CASSSRPSSTNEKLFF,.,TRBV5-1,once,TRBJ1-4
TGTGCCAGCAGTTACGGTGCGGGGAACTACAATGAGCAGTTCTTC,CASSYGAGNYNEQFF,.,TRBV6-6,.,TRBJ2-1